The 21 T cell receptor beta chains reported below all come from one sample, sequenced in a study of T cell repertoires in cytomegalovirus infection. TCRdb ran MiXCR on the reads and lists one entry per CDR3 protein. The sample lists 500,000 or so distinct CDR3 sequences, approximately 16% occurring once. The specimen was CD8+ T cells from PBMCs. The receptors shown here come from a human donor in good health (CMV status not recorded). Some clones in this sample may be carry-over from other donors' samples.

Concerning this clonotype: Germline is not matched at one junction end, which may reflect a read error. This chain uses TRBV18 with TRBJ2-5; D remains ambiguous. The CDR3 length is 14 residues. Germline loops: CDR1 KGHSH, CDR2 LQKENI. The CDR3: CGSSLPPGEETQYF. The CDR3 DNA sequence: TGTGGCAGCTCACTTCCACCAGGAGAAGAGACCCAGTACTTC.

This clonotype occurred a few times. This rearrangement joins TRBV27 to TRBJ1-5; no clear D gene. Trimming took off 2 bases at V and 1 base at J, with 9 bases between the two ends. This CDR3 is built from 15 residues. Germline CDR1 is MNHEY and CDR2 is SMNVEV (reference sequence). CDR3 region: CASSLRARSNQPQHF. For the CDR3, the DNA is TGTGCCAGCAGTTTACGGGCGAGGAGCAATCAGCCCCAGCATTTT.

This clonotype came up many times. The chain uses TRBV7-9 and TRBJ1-1, with TRBD1 matching over 8 bases. The CDR3 covers 12 residues. V trimming: 5 bases; J trimming: 7 bases; junction bases outside the gene matches: 3. Germline CDR1 and CDR2: SEHNR and FQNEAQ (reference sequence). CDR3 amino acids: CASSVGQGEAFF. The CDR3 DNA sequence: TGTGCCAGCAGCGTTGGACAGGGTGAAGCTTTCTTT.

This clonotype was found many times. This chain connects TRBV27 to TRBJ2-6; D might be TRBD1 or TRBD2, each matching 5 bases. Germline V gene data show CDR1 as MNHEY and CDR2 as SMNVEV (reference sequence). This CDR3 comprises 18 residues. Between the trimmed V and J ends, which lost 0 bases and 2 bases, there was a span of 14 bases. The CDR3 reads CASSLSAGTLPGANVLTF. The CDR3 DNA follows: TGTGCCAGCAGTTTATCGGCAGGGACCTTACCTGGGGCCAACGTCCTGACTTTC. The entire variable domain, with the rest obtained from reference TRBV27 and TRBJ2-6, is as follows: EAQVTQNPRYLITVTGKKLTVTCSQNMNHEYMSWYRQDPGLGLRQIYYSMNVEVTDKGDVPEGYKVSRKEKRNFPLILESPSPNQTSLYFCASSLSAGTLPGANVLTFGAGSRLTVL.

In its sample, this clonotype was seen many times. CDR3 amino acids: CASSLDGEAFF. CDR3 bases: TGTGCCAGCAGCTTGGACGGCGAAGCTTTCTTT. The V call is TRBV7-9, the J call TRBJ1-1; D is ambiguous. CDR3 length: 11 residues. V was pared by 3 bases and J by 8 bases, with 7 bases between. Germline V gene sequence: CDR1 SEHNR, CDR2 FQNEAQ (reference sequence).

This clonotype occurred a few times. The junction shows a germline mismatch at one end, possibly a read error. The J gene is TRBJ2-1, the V gene TRBV7-7; weak D call: TRBD1 (6 bases). Germline CDR1 and CDR2: SSHAT and FNYEAQ (reference sequence). The CDR3 totals 14 residues. The chain's CDR3 is CASSLEETGPEQFF. As DNA, the CDR3 is TGTGCTAGCAGCTTAGAAGAGACAGGCCCGGAGCAGTTCTTC.

The rearrangement links TRBV28 to TRBJ2-4; D may be TRBD2 (6 bases). This CDR3 contains 13 residues. The germline CDR1 and CDR2 sequences are MDHEN and SYDVKM. Trimming removed 10 bases from V and 5 bases from J, with 15 bases in between. CDR3 amino acids: CATLGLGENIQYF. In DNA, the CDR3 is TGTGCCACCTTGGGACTGGGGGAAAACATTCAGTACTTC.

The chain recombines TRBV15 with TRBJ2-3; 11 bases align to TRBD2. With 5 bases clipped from V and 4 bases from J, the junction kept 17 bases outside the gene matches. Per germline, CDR1 LNHNV and CDR2 YYDKDF (reference sequence). This CDR3 has 19 residues. The CDR3 protein is CATSVRPVLSGRDPDTQYF. Here the CDR3 DNA reads TGTGCCACCAGCGTCCGACCAGTTCTTAGCGGGAGGGACCCAGATACGCAGTATTTT.

This clonotype has only a few counts. The V and J genes are TRBV30 and TRBJ2-3, with a possible D match to TRBD2 (5 bases). The CDR3 loop spans 16 amino acids. The V end was cut by 2 bases, the J end by 2 bases, with 17 bases between. Germline V CDR1 and CDR2: GTSNPN, SVGIG (reference sequence). This CDR3 reads CAWSPAGSLATDTQYF. CDR3 nucleotides: TGTGCCTGGAGTCCCGCGGGTTCCTTAGCCACAGATACGCAGTATTTT.

In its sample, this clonotype was seen many times. The chain links TRBV5-6 to TRBJ2-1; the match to TRBD1 covers 12 bases. The V gene's germline CDR1 is SGHDT and CDR2 YYEEEE. J gave up 9 bases and V 4 bases, and 8 bases lay outside the gene matches. The CDR3 length is 15 residues. CDR3 DNA: TGTGCCAGCAGCAACCGGGACAGGGGGCTCGGTGAGCAGTTCTTC. Protein product: CASSNRDRGLGEQFF. The full variable domain, in which reference TRBV5-6 and TRBJ2-1 provide the parts outside the CDR3, is DAGVTQSPTHLIKTRGQQVTLRCSPKSGHDTVSWYQQALGQGPQFIFQYYEEEERQRGNFPDRFSGHQFPNYSSELNVNALLLGDSALYLCASSNRDRGLGEQFFGPGTRLTVL.

Many counts were recorded for this clonotype. The V call is TRBV12-3 or TRBV12-4, the J call TRBJ2-1; D possibly matches TRBD1 or TRBD2 (5 bases each). V lost 2 bases and J lost 10, with 15 bases in between. The CDR3 runs 14 residues. The chain's CDR3 is CASSLLGATDEQFF. In DNA, the CDR3 is TGTGCCAGCAGTTTACTCGGGGCCACCGACGAGCAGTTCTTC.

The gene calls are TRBV4-1 and TRBJ2-7, with 10 bases matching TRBD2. The V gene's germline CDR1 is MGHRA and CDR2 YSYEKL. J was trimmed by 2 bases and V by 8 bases; bases with no gene match: 3. The CDR3 totals 13 residues. In DNA, the CDR3 is TGCGCCAGCGGGACTAGCGAGACCTACGAGCAGTACTTC. Encoded protein: CASGTSETYEQYF.

This clonotype came up many times. This rearrangement joins TRBV4-1 to TRBJ1-2, with TRBD1 matching 8 bases. The trim removed 5 bases at V and 8 bases at J, leaving 16 bases unmatched. The CDR3 runs 16 residues. CDR1 MGHRA and CDR2 YSYEKL come from the germline V gene. CDR3 DNA: TGCGCCAGCAGCTTTGCAACGTCAGGGGGCGTAGAAGGCTACACCTTC. Its protein is CASSFATSGGVEGYTF.

CDR3 sequence reads: CASSFPDSQAYEQYF. CDR3 bases: TGTGCCAGCAGTTTCCCGGACTCTCAAGCCTACGAGCAGTACTTC. The chain combines TRBV28 with TRBJ2-7; D possibly corresponds to TRBD2 (5 bases). The V gene's germline CDR1 is MDHEN and CDR2 SYDVKM. This CDR3 contains 15 residues. V lost 3 bases and J 2 bases, leaving 14 bases between the germline ends. The full variable domain, its missing parts supplied by reference TRBV28 and TRBJ2-7, is DVKVTQSSRYLVKRTGEKVFLECVQDMDHENMFWYRQDPGLGLRLIYFSYDVKMKEKGDIPEGYSVSREKKERFSLILESASTNQTSMYLCASSFPDSQAYEQYFGPGTRLTVT.

This clonotype has a handful of counts. This sequence joins TRBV19 and TRBJ2-4; D not resolved. Trimming removed 9 bases from V and 0 bases from J, with 12 bases in between. The CDR3 loop spans 14 amino acids. From germline, CDR1 is LNHDA and CDR2 SQIVND (reference sequence). The CDR3 DNA is TGTGCCAGCCAAGATGGGCTAGCCAAAAACATTCAGTACTTC. Translation: CASQDGLAKNIQYF.

This clonotype was recorded many times. The chain has TRBV27 and TRBJ2-7; TRBD1 might be the D (6 bases). The length of the CDR3 is 16 residues. V shed 3 bases and J shed 1 base, with 16 bases lying between them. The germline CDR1 and CDR2 sequences are MNHEY and SMNVEV (reference sequence). The CDR3: CASSFSSGTLSYEQYF. CDR3 DNA sequence: TGTGCCAGCAGTTTCTCATCCGGGACATTGTCCTACGAGCAGTACTTC.

This clonotype was detected only a few times. The chain links TRBV20-1 to TRBJ2-7; 7 bases agree with TRBD2. Germline V lookup: CDR1 DFQATT, CDR2 SNEGSKA (reference sequence). V shed 7 bases, J shed 4 bases, and the junction held 4 bases outside the gene matches. The CDR3 is 11 residues long. CDR3 sequence: CSERAGYEQYF. The CDR3 nucleotides are TGCAGTGAGAGAGCGGGGTACGAGCAGTACTTC.

This clonotype was observed a handful of times. The CDR3 region has the DNA TGTGCCATCCAGTTGACAGACACTTACGAGCAGTACTTC. As protein: CAIQLTDTYEQYF. The rearrangement joins TRBV10-3 to TRBJ2-7; possible D gene TRBD1, 5 bases. The CDR3 length is 13 residues. V was pared by 8 bases and J by 4 bases, with 15 bases between. Germline V lookup: CDR1 ENHRY, CDR2 SYGVKD.

This clonotype was observed a handful of times. This chain joins TRBV4-1 and TRBJ2-3; the D is unclear. The CDR3 is made up of 15 amino acids. Trimming took 4 bases from V and 6 from J, leaving 17 bases between them. Germline CDR1 and CDR2: MGHRA and YSYEKL. CDR3 nucleotides: TGCGCCAGCAGCCCATCCCCATTCTCGGAGGATACGCAGTATTTT. Residues: CASSPSPFSEDTQYF.

Ten or more counts support this clonotype. Mismatch with germline at one junction end may stem from a read error. The chain links TRBV9 to TRBJ2-7, with D uncertain. Germline V gene sequence: CDR1 SGDLS, CDR2 YYNGEE. The CDR3 is 12 residues long. CDR3 nucleotides: TGCGCCAGCAGTGACGATTCCTACGAGCAGTACTTC. It translates to CASSDDSYEQYF.

This clonotype was counted ten times or more. The chain employs TRBV12-3 or TRBV12-4 and TRBJ1-2; D gene uncertain. Trimming took 6 bases from V and 3 from J, leaving 11 bases between them. The length of the CDR3 is 13 residues. The CDR3 DNA follows: TGTGCCAGCAGGACCGACGGGGACTATGGCTACACCTTC. The encoded protein is CASRTDGDYGYTF.